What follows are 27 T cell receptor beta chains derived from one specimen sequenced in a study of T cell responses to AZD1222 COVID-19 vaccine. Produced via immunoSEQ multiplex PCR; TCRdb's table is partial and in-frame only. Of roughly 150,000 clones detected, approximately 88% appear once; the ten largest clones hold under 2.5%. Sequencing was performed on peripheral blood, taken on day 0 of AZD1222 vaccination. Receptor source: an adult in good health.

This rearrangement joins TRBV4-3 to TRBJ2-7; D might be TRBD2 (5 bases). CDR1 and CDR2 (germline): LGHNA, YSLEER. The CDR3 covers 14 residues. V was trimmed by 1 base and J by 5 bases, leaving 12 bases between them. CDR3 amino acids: CASSQVGLADEQYF. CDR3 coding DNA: TGCGCCAGCAGCCAAGTAGGCCTAGCAGACGAGCAGTACTTC.

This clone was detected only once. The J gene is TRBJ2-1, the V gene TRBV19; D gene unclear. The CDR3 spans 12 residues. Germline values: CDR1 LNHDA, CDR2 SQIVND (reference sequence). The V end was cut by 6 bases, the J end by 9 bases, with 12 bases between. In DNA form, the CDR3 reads TGTGCCAGTAGCCGGATGCCGCGTGAGCAGTTCTTC. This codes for CASSRMPREQFF.

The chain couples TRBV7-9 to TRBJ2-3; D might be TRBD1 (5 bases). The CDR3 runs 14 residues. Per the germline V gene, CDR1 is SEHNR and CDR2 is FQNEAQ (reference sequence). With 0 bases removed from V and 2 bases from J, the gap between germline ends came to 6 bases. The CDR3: CASSLARDTDTQYF. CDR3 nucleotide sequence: TGTGCCAGCAGCTTAGCCAGGGACACAGATACGCAGTATTTT.

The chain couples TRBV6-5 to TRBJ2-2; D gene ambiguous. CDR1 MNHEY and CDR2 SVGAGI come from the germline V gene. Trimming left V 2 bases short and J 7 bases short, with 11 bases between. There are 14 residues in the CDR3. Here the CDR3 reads CASSYPARHGELFF. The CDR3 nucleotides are TGTGCCAGCAGTTACCCCGCCCGGCACGGGGAGCTGTTTTTT.

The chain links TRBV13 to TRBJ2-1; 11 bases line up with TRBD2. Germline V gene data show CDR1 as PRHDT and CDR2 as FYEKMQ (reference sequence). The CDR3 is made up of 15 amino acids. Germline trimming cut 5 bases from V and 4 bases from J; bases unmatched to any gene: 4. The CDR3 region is CASSVTSGTYNEQFF. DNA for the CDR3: TGTGCCAGCAGCGTGACTAGCGGGACTTACAATGAGCAGTTCTTC.

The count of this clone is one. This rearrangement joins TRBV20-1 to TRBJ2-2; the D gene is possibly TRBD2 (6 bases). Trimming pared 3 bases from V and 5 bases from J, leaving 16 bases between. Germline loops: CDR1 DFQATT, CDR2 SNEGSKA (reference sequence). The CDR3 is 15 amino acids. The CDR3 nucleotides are TGCAGTGCTAGTATCGGCGGGGCGAGGACCGGGGAGCTGTTTTTT. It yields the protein CSASIGGARTGELFF.

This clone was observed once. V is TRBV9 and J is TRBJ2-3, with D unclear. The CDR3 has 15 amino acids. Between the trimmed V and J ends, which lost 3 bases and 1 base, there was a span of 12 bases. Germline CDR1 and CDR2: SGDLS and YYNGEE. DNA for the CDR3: TGTGCCAGCAGCGCCGGAACTACCCGCACAGATACGCAGTATTTT. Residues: CASSAGTTRTDTQYF.

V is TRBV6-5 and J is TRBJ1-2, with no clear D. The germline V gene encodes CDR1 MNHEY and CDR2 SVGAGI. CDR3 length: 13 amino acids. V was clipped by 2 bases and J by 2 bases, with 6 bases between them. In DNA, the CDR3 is TGTGCCAGCAGTTACGGGGAGAACTATGGCTACACCTTC. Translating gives CASSYGENYGYTF.

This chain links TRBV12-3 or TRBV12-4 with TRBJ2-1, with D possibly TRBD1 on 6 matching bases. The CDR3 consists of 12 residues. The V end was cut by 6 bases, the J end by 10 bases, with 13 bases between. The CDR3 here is CASSPQGAEQFF. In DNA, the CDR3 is TGTGCCAGCAGCCCACAGGGCGCGGAGCAGTTCTTC.

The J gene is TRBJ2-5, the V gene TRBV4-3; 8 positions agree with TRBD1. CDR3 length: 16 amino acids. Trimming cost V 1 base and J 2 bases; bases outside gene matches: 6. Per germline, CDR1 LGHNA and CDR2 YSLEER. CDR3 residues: CASSQAINRGQETQYF. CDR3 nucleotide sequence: TGCGCCAGCAGCCAAGCGATTAACAGGGGGCAAGAGACCCAGTACTTC.

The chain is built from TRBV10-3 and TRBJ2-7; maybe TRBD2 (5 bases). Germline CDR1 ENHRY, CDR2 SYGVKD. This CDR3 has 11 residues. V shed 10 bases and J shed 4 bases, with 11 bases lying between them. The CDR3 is CATRTGYEQYF. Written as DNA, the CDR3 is TGTGCCACCAGGACTGGGTACGAGCAGTACTTC.

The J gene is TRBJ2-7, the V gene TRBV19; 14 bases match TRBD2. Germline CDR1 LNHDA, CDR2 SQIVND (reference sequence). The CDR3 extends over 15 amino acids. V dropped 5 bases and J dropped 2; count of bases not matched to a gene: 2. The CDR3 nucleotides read TGTGCCAGTAGTTCGGGACTAGCGGGAGCCTACGAGCAGTACTTC. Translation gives CASSSGLAGAYEQYF.

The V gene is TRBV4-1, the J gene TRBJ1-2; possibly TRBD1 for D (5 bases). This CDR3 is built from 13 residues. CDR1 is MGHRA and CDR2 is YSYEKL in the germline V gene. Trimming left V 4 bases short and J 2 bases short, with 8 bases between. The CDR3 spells CASSLTENYGYTF. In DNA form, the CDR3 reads TGCGCCAGCAGCCTGACAGAGAACTATGGCTACACCTTC.

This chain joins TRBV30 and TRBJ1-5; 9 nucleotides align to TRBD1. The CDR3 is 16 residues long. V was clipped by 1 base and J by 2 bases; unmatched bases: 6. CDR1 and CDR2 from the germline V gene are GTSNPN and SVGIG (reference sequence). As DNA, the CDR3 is TGTGCCTGGAGTGCGGACAGGGGAGCGGGCAATCAGCCCCAGCATTTT. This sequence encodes CAWSADRGAGNQPQHF.

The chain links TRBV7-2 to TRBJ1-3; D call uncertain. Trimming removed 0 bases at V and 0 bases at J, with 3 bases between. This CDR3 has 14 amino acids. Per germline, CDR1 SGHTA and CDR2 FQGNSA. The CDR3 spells CASSLAPSGNTIYF. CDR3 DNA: TGTGCCAGCAGCTTAGCGCCCTCTGGAAACACCATATATTTT.

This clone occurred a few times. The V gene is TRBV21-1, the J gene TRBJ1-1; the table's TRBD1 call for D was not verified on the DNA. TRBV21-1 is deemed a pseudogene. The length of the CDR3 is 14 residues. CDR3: CASTKTVSNTEAFF. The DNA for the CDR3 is TGTGCCAGCACCAAGACAGTCTCAAACACTGAAGCTTTCTTT.

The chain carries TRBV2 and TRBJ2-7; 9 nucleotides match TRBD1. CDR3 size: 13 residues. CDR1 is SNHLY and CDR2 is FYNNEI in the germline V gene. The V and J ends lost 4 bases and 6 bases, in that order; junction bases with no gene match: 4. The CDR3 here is CASSAGQGGEQYF. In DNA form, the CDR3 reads TGTGCCAGCAGTGCGGGACAGGGCGGCGAGCAGTACTTC.

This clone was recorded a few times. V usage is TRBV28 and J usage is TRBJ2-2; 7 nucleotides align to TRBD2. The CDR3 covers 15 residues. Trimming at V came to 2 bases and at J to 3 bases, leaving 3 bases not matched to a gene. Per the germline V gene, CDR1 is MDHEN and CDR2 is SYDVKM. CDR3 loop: CASSLGREHTGELFF. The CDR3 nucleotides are TGTGCCAGCAGTTTAGGGAGGGAGCACACCGGGGAGCTGTTTTTT.

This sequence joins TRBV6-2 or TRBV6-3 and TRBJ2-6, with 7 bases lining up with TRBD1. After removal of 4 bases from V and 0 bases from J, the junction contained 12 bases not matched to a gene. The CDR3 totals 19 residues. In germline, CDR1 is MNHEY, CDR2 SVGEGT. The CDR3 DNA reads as TGTGCCAGCAGTTCCTCATCCGGGACAGCCATCTCTGGGGCCAACGTCCTGACTTTC. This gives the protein CASSSSSGTAISGANVLTF.

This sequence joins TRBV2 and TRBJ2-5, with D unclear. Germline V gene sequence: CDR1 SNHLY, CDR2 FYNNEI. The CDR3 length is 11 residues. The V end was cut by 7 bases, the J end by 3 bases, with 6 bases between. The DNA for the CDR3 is TGTGCCAGCACAGTTAAAGAGACCCAGTACTTC. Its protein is CASTVKETQYF.

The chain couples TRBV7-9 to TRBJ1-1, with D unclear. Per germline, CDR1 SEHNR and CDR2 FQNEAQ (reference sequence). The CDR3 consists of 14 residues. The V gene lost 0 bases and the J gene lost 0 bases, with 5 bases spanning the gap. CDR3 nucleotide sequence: TGTGCCAGCAGCTTAGCGACCATGAACACTGAAGCTTTCTTT. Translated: CASSLATMNTEAFF. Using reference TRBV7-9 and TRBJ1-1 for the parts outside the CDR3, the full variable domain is DTGVSQNPRHKITKRGQNVTFRCDPISEHNRLYWYRQTLGQGPEFLTYFQNEAQLEKSRLLSDRFSAERPKGSFSTLEIQRTEQGDSAMYLCASSLATMNTEAFFGQGTRLTVV.

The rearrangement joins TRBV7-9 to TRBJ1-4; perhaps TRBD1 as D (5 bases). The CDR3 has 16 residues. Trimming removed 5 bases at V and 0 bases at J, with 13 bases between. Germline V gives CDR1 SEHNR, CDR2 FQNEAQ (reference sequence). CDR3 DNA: TGTGCCAGCAGCCCCTCGGGGACCGCAACTAATGAAAAACTGTTTTTT. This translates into CASSPSGTATNEKLFF.

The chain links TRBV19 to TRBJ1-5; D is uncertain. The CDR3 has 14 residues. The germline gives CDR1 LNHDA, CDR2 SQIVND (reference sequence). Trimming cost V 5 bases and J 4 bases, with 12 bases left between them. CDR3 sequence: CASSELDSNQPQHF. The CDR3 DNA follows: TGTGCCAGTAGTGAATTAGACTCTAATCAGCCCCAGCATTTT.

CDR3 in amino acids: CASKGPGAQPQHF. CDR3 DNA sequence: TGTGCCAGCAAAGGTCCGGGGGCACAGCCCCAGCATTTT. The V and J genes are TRBV28 and TRBJ1-5; D may be TRBD1 (6 bases). Germline lookup yields CDR1 MDHEN and CDR2 SYDVKM. Trimming pared 7 bases from V and 7 bases from J, leaving 14 bases between. This CDR3 has 13 amino acids.

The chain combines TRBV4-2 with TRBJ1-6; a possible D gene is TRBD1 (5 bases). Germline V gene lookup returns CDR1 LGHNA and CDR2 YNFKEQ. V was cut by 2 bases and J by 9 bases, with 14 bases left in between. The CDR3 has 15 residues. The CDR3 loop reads CASSQQREGFSPLHF. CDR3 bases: TGTGCCAGCAGCCAACAGAGAGAGGGGTTTTCACCCCTCCACTTT.

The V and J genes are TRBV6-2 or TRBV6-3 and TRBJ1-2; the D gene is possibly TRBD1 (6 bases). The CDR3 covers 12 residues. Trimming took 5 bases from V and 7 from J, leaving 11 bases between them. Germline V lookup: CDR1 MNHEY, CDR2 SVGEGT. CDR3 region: CASSPWTAGYTF. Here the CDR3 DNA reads TGTGCCAGCAGTCCCTGGACAGCTGGCTACACCTTC.

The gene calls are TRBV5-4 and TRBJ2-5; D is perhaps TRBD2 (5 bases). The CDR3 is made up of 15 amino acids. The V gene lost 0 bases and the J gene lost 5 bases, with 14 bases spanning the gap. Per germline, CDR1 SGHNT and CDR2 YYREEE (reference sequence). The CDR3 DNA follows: TGTGCCAGCAGCTTGGGCTTGGGTAGCGCGGAGACCCAGTACTTC. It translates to CASSLGLGSAETQYF.